These 20 T cell receptor beta chains were sequenced from one sample in a study of T-cell reconstitution after alpha-beta-depleted transplantation in children. Unique molecular identifiers were used in preparing the TCRbeta library. TCRdb ran MiXCR on the PCR reads and lists one entry per CDR3 protein. The profile covers 700,000 to 950,000 distinct CDR3 sequences, with approximately 15% appearing a single time and 5% taken by the ten largest. Sequencing was performed on PBMCs, mostly from graft donor cells, taken 360 days after TCRalphabeta/CD19-depleted stem cell transplant. The origin of the receptors is a male patient between 5 and 17 years old who had a stem cell transplant for acute lymphoblastic leukemia, so the T cells may come from the graft donor.

The chain is built from TRBV20-1 and TRBJ2-5; TRBD2 matches at 7 bases. Germline CDR1 and CDR2: DFQATT and SNEGSKA (reference sequence). The CDR3 has 13 residues. Trimming removed 3 bases from V and 1 base from J; junction bases left unmatched: 2. CDR3 in amino acids: CSASGGSQETQYF. CDR3 DNA sequence: TGCAGTGCTAGCGGGGGGTCCCAAGAGACCCAGTACTTC.

This clonotype showed up just a few times. V and J are TRBV5-1 and TRBJ2-3; D uncertain. Germline CDR1 is SGHRS and CDR2 is YFSETQ. CDR3 length: 18 residues. V gave up 2 bases and J gave up 2 bases, with 21 bases separating them. CDR3 sequence reads: CASSFKVRQTVNTDTQYF. The CDR3 nucleotides are TGCGCCAGCAGCTTTAAAGTTCGCCAGACCGTGAACACAGATACGCAGTATTTT.

The chain links TRBV7-2 to TRBJ2-5, with 9 bases identical to TRBD1. The CDR3 runs to 15 residues. The germline V gene encodes CDR1 SGHTA and CDR2 FQGNSA. V shed 7 bases and J 1 base; nucleotides not matched to a gene: 7. CDR3: CASNQQGAFQETQYF. The DNA for the CDR3 is TGTGCCAGCAACCAACAGGGGGCCTTCCAAGAGACCCAGTACTTC. The variable domain in full, completed from reference TRBV7-2 and TRBJ2-5, reads GAGVSQSPSNKVTEKGKDVELRCDPISGHTALYWYRQSLGQGLEFLIYFQGNSAPDKSGLPSDRFSAERTGGSVSTLTIQRTQQEDSAVYLCASNQQGAFQETQYFGPGTRLLVL.

This clonotype was observed a handful of times. The V call is TRBV10-3, the J call TRBJ2-5, with 8 bases identical to TRBD2. CDR1 and CDR2 from the germline V gene are ENHRY and SYGVKD. The junction had 6 bases not matched to a gene; V was cut back by 0 bases and J by 3 bases. The CDR3 spans 16 residues. CDR3: CAISESGGAGEETQYF. CDR3 bases: TGTGCCATCAGTGAGTCTGGGGGAGCGGGAGAAGAGACCCAGTACTTC.

The rearrangement uses TRBV18 and TRBJ2-7; 7 bases map to TRBD2. CDR3 length equals 16 residues. The V segment lost 2 bases and the J segment 1 base; nucleotides outside the gene matches: 8. Germline V CDR1 and CDR2: KGHSH, LQKENI. For the CDR3, the DNA is TGTGCCAGCTCACCAAAGAGGACTAGGATTTCCTACGAGCAGTACTTC. Protein: CASSPKRTRISYEQYF.

The J gene is TRBJ1-2, the V gene TRBV20-1, with TRBD1 as a possible D gene (5 bases). The CDR3 is 15 amino acids. Germline CDR1 is DFQATT and CDR2 is SNEGSKA (reference sequence). V was cut by 3 bases and J by 2 bases, with 16 bases left in between. This CDR3 is CSARTSGTVNYGYTF. The CDR3 nucleotides read TGCAGTGCTAGGACCTCCGGGACGGTAAACTATGGCTACACCTTC.

This clonotype was found many times. This rearrangement joins TRBV10-1 to TRBJ2-3; TRBD1 agrees at 7 bases. There are 14 residues in the CDR3. Germline loops: CDR1 WNHNN, CDR2 SYGVQD (reference sequence). Trimming at V came to 3 bases and at J to 4 bases, leaving 4 bases not matched to a gene. The CDR3 region is CASSEQGTADTQYF. In nucleotides, the CDR3 is TGCGCCAGCAGTGAACAGGGGACCGCAGATACGCAGTATTTT.

The chain carries TRBV6-1 and TRBJ1-5; D gene uncertain. Germline V gives CDR1 MNHNS, CDR2 SASEGT. The CDR3 loop spans 15 amino acids. Trimming shortened V by 5 bases and J by 7 bases, and 18 bases separated the two germline ends. CDR3 sequence (DNA): TGTGCCAGCAGTCAACCTCTCATGGGTGTCCAGCCCCAGCATTTT. This sequence encodes CASSQPLMGVQPQHF.

This clonotype was counted only a few times. The genes are TRBV7-2 and TRBJ1-3; D unresolved. This CDR3 is 17 amino acids long. Between the trimmed V and J ends, which lost 5 bases and 2 bases, there was a span of 19 bases. Germline V gene data show CDR1 as SGHTA and CDR2 as FQGNSA. The CDR3 nucleotides are TGTGCCAGCAGCGAACGTCCAGGACGGCATCCTGGAAACACCATATATTTT. Its translation is CASSERPGRHPGNTIYF.

The rearrangement uses TRBV4-1 and TRBJ2-7; the match to TRBD1 covers 12 bases. After removal of 3 bases from V and 7 bases from J, the junction contained 10 bases not matched to a gene. This CDR3 spans 16 amino acids. In germline, CDR1 is MGHRA, CDR2 YSYEKL. The CDR3 DNA follows: TGCGCCAGCAGCCACCCCCGGGGACAGGGGGCAGGGGAGCAGTACTTC. Amino acids: CASSHPRGQGAGEQYF.

The rearrangement links TRBV5-1 to TRBJ1-5; 8 nucleotides align to TRBD1. Germline V gene lookup returns CDR1 SGHRS and CDR2 YFSETQ. The CDR3 runs to 15 residues. J lost 5 bases, V lost 0 bases, and 4 bases had no gene match. Here the CDR3 reads CASSLGTGYYQPQHF. The CDR3 bases are TGCGCCAGCAGCTTGGGGACAGGGTATTATCAGCCCCAGCATTTT.

In this sample, this clonotype turned up a few times. This chain connects TRBV28 to TRBJ2-7; weak D call: TRBD1 (5 bases). V lost 3 bases and J 2 bases, leaving 11 bases between the germline ends. Germline CDR1 is MDHEN and CDR2 is SYDVKM. This CDR3 spans 14 amino acids. The CDR3 region is CASSFSQGTYEQYF. The CDR3 region has the DNA TGTGCCAGCAGTTTTTCGCAGGGCACCTACGAGCAGTACTTC.

This clonotype was seen at least ten times. V gene TRBV12-3 or TRBV12-4 combines with J gene TRBJ2-7, with 11 positions matching TRBD1. Trimming at V came to 5 bases and at J to 7 bases, leaving 4 bases not matched to a gene. This CDR3 has 13 amino acids. The CDR3 is CASSPGTGGEQYF. Written as DNA, the CDR3 is TGTGCCAGCAGTCCTGGGACAGGGGGTGAGCAGTACTTC.

This clonotype was counted at least ten times. V is TRBV27 and J is TRBJ2-3; possible D gene TRBD2, 6 bases. The germline V gene has CDR1 MNHEY and CDR2 SMNVEV (reference sequence). V was trimmed by 10 bases and J by 5 bases, leaving 25 bases between them. The CDR3 sequence is 16 residues long. This CDR3 reads CATTGRGIREVDTQYF. The DNA of the CDR3 is TGTGCCACCACGGGACGGGGTATTAGGGAGGTAGATACGCAGTATTTT.

The V and J genes are TRBV7-6 and TRBJ2-7; D is uncertain. Germline values: CDR1 SGHVS, CDR2 FNYEAQ. The CDR3 sequence is 15 residues long. V lost 1 base, J lost 4 bases, and 14 bases lay in between. CDR3 in amino acids: CASSLDPVQGYEQYF. The DNA of the CDR3 is TGTGCCAGCAGCTTAGATCCGGTTCAAGGGTACGAGCAGTACTTC.

The V call is TRBV7-2, the J call TRBJ1-2; D is ambiguous. The CDR3 has 14 amino acids. The germline V gene encodes CDR1 SGHTA and CDR2 FQGNSA. Trimming took off 3 bases at V and 1 base at J, with 9 bases between the two ends. CDR3 DNA: TGTGCCAGCAGCTTGACATCGTTTAACTATGGCTACACCTTC. Translating it yields CASSLTSFNYGYTF.

In this sample, this clonotype turned up a few times. The chain links TRBV27 to TRBJ2-1; 12 positions match TRBD2. The CDR3 extends over 18 amino acids. Losses at the gene ends were 6 bases for V and 4 bases for J; bases not matched to a gene: 13. In germline, CDR1 is MNHEY, CDR2 SMNVEV (reference sequence). This CDR3 reads CASSPLAGGLSPYNEQFF. Written as DNA, the CDR3 is TGTGCCAGCAGCCCTCTAGCGGGAGGGCTCTCCCCTTACAATGAGCAGTTCTTC.

The genes are TRBV18 and TRBJ1-6, with a tentative D call TRBD1 (6 bases). V lost 2 bases to trimming and J lost 10 bases, with 6 bases between them. Germline CDR1 and CDR2: KGHSH and LQKENI. The CDR3 is 12 residues long. CDR3 coding DNA: TGTGCCAGCTCACCAGACAGGTCACCCCTCCACTTT. Translated, it gives CASSPDRSPLHF.

This clonotype was observed a few times. The chain uses TRBV5-1 and TRBJ2-3; D unclear. This CDR3 contains 15 residues. CDR1 SGHRS and CDR2 YFSETQ come from the germline V gene. The V gene lost 0 bases and the J gene lost 3 bases, with 11 bases spanning the gap. The CDR3, as DNA: TGCGCCAGCAGCTTGGGGGCCCAACGTACAGATACGCAGTATTTT. Amino acid sequence: CASSLGAQRTDTQYF. The full variable domain, rest sourced from reference TRBV5-1 and TRBJ2-3, is KAGVTQTPRYLIKTRGQQVTLSCSPISGHRSVSWYQQTPGQGLQFLFEYFSETQRNKGNFPGRFSGRQFSNSRSEMNVSTLELGDSALYLCASSLGAQRTDTQYFGPGTRLTVL.

This clonotype was seen a few times. The chain employs TRBV29-1 and TRBJ2-5; 8 bases are a match to TRBD1. Germline CDR1 reads SQVTM; CDR2 reads ANQGSEA. V was pared by 6 bases and J by 2 bases, with 5 bases of the junction left unmatched. The CDR3 consists of 13 residues. Here the CDR3 reads CSVRRDRQETQYF. CDR3 coding DNA: TGCAGCGTCCGCCGGGACAGGCAAGAGACCCAGTACTTC.